The text below deals with one TCR beta chain. What it recognizes is unknown. This entry comes from a study of OX40 agonist ivuxolimab in advanced cancers. Study-wide background: Patients were approximately 80% male with ages roughly 20 to 85, mean 60.

Generated by immunoSEQ multiplex PCR, the TCRdb table keeps only in-frame clones and is missing some. Of 12,000 or so clones listed, about 86% are singletons. Study results and limitations: Not determined was the antigen specificity of the expanded peripheral T cells.

The V gene lost 0 bases and the J gene lost 5 bases, with 17 bases spanning the gap. Germline V gene data show CDR1 as LNHNV and CDR2 as YYDKDF (reference sequence). This CDR3 comprises 17 residues. The source of this sequence is an adult with an advanced solid tumor such as melanoma, head and neck, liver or kidney cancer. This chain joins TRBV15 and TRBJ2-1, with D perhaps matching TRBD1 or TRBD2 (5 bases each). The sample was CD4+ or CD8+ T cells sorted from blood, taken in a trial of the OX40 agonist ivuxolimab. This chain's CDR3 is CATSRDRGEGPHNEQFF. For the CDR3, the DNA is TGTGCCACCAGCAGAGATCGAGGGGAAGGCCCCCACAATGAGCAGTTCTTC.